This passage covers 21 T cell receptor beta chains from one sample sequenced in a study of T cells in Graves' hyperthyroidism and ophthalmopathy. Amplified TCR beta CDR3 regions derived from RNA transcripts. The HTBI primer set served for first-round RT-PCR of the TCR CDR3. TCRdb used MiXCR to reprocess the multiplex PCR reads, holding one entry per CDR3 protein. The sample yields a few hundred thousand distinct CDR3 sequences, around 16% seen once. Sample: blood. Receptors were obtained from a woman in her twenties or thirties with Graves' hyperthyroidism.

The rearrangement joins TRBV20-1 to TRBJ2-5; no reliable D call. This CDR3 region has 12 residues. V was shortened by 1 base and J by 9 bases, with 12 bases between the two germline ends. Germline V gives CDR1 DFQATT, CDR2 SNEGSKA (reference sequence). The CDR3 bases are TGCAGTGCTAGAGCGCCCCCCCAGGCCCAGTACTTC. Protein: CSARAPPQAQYF.

There are many counts of this clonotype. The J gene is TRBJ2-7, the V gene TRBV6-1, with TRBD2 identical over 14 bases. Germline V lookup: CDR1 MNHNS, CDR2 SASEGT. After removal of 10 bases from V and 6 bases from J, the junction contained 11 bases not matched to a gene. CDR3 length equals 15 residues. For the CDR3, the DNA is TGTGCCATCACTCCCAAGACTAGCGGGAGGGTCGAGCAGTACTTC. Its translation is CAITPKTSGRVEQYF.

There are a few counts of this clonotype. This CDR3 reads CASSRGGGDINYGYTF. CDR3 DNA sequence: TGTGCCAGCAGTCGGGGAGGTGGGGATATCAACTATGGCTACACCTTC. The rearrangement uses TRBV27 and TRBJ1-2; the D is unclear. Trimming stripped 5 bases from V and 2 bases from J, with 18 bases between. The germline V gene has CDR1 MNHEY and CDR2 SMNVEV (reference sequence). There are 16 residues in the CDR3.

This clonotype was recorded many times. The V gene is TRBV2, the J gene TRBJ2-7, with 11 bases identical to TRBD2. V was pared by 7 bases and J by 3 bases, with 5 bases of the junction left unmatched. The CDR3 contains 14 residues. Germline V gene data show CDR1 as SNHLY and CDR2 as FYNNEI. The CDR3 region has the DNA TGTGCCAGCACTACTAGCGGGAGAGACTACGAGCAGTACTTC. Its translation: CASTTSGRDYEQYF.

The rearrangement joins TRBV15 to TRBJ2-7; D not certain. The V gene's germline CDR1 is LNHNV and CDR2 YYDKDF (reference sequence). The CDR3 consists of 14 residues. Trimming stripped 3 bases from V and 2 bases from J, with 11 bases between. CDR3 in DNA: TGTGCCACCAGCAGTAATACTGATGCCTACGAGCAGTACTTC. Protein product: CATSSNTDAYEQYF.

This clonotype appeared many times. The chain has TRBV27 and TRBJ2-7; TRBD1 is a possible D gene (6 bases). Germline V lookup: CDR1 MNHEY, CDR2 SMNVEV (reference sequence). CDR3 length: 13 amino acids. V lost 3 bases and J 1 base, leaving 7 bases between the germline ends. CDR3 protein: CASSFTGSYEQYF. CDR3 nucleotide sequence: TGTGCCAGCAGTTTTACAGGGTCCTACGAGCAGTACTTC.

This clonotype was seen ten or more times. This CDR3 reads CAWSVSETQYF. The CDR3 nucleotides read TGTGCCTGGAGTGTAAGTGAGACCCAGTACTTC. The chain joins TRBV30 to TRBJ2-5; no clear D. CDR1 GTSNPN and CDR2 SVGIG come from the germline V gene (reference sequence). CDR3 length: 11 residues. Trimming took 0 bases from V and 5 from J, leaving 4 bases between them. Variable domain in full (rest from reference TRBV30 and TRBJ2-5): SQTIHQWPATLVQPVGSPLSLECTVEGTSNPNLYWYRQAAGRGLQLLFYSVGIGQISSEVPQNLSASRPQDRQFILSSKKLLLSDSGFYLCAWSVSETQYFGPGTRLLVL.

This clonotype was detected a few times. The rearrangement uses TRBV19 and TRBJ1-1; D remains ambiguous. This CDR3 spans 14 amino acids. Germline CDR1 LNHDA, CDR2 SQIVND (reference sequence). The V gene lost 3 bases and the J gene lost 0 bases, with 8 bases spanning the gap. The chain's CDR3 is CASSIRHLNTEAFF. The CDR3 nucleotides are TGTGCCAGTAGTATCAGGCACCTGAACACTGAAGCTTTCTTT.

The sample holds many counts of this clonotype. V and J are TRBV30 and TRBJ1-2; D uncertain. Germline-derived CDR1 and CDR2 are GTSNPN and SVGIG (reference sequence). V dropped 0 bases and J dropped 10 bases, with 18 bases sitting between them. The CDR3 consists of 14 residues. DNA of the CDR3: TGTGCCTGGAGTGTAGGTGGTACCTGGAGTGACTACACCTTC. Translation: CAWSVGGTWSDYTF. Full variable domain (outside the CDR3, taken from reference TRBV30 and TRBJ1-2): SQTIHQWPATLVQPVGSPLSLECTVEGTSNPNLYWYRQAAGRGLQLLFYSVGIGQISSEVPQNLSASRPQDRQFILSSKKLLLSDSGFYLCAWSVGGTWSDYTFGSGTRLTVV.

This clonotype came up many times. The rearrangement uses TRBV30 and TRBJ1-1; a weak D match, TRBD1 (6 bases). From germline, CDR1 is GTSNPN and CDR2 SVGIG (reference sequence). V was clipped by 0 bases and J by 7 bases, with 18 bases between them. The CDR3 has 15 residues. The CDR3 nucleotides are TGTGCCTGGAGTGTTTCCCAACAGGGCCTCGGTGAAGCTTTCTTT. Amino acids: CAWSVSQQGLGEAFF.

The V gene is TRBV5-1, the J gene TRBJ1-2, with 7 bases that match TRBD1. J lost 5 bases, V lost 5 bases, and 9 bases had no gene match. In germline, CDR1 is SGHRS, CDR2 YFSETQ. This CDR3 region has 14 residues. The CDR3 protein is CASRLGEGQYGYTF. The CDR3 DNA sequence: TGCGCCAGCAGACTCGGGGAGGGACAGTATGGCTACACCTTC.

This clonotype was seen at least ten times. V usage is TRBV20-1 and J usage is TRBJ2-1; 9 bases are a match to TRBD2. V lost 0 bases, J lost 8 bases, and 11 bases stayed unmatched. There are 16 residues in the CDR3. The germline gives CDR1 DFQATT, CDR2 SNEGSKA (reference sequence). The CDR3 protein is CSARDWISGSLDEQFF. CDR3 sequence (DNA): TGCAGTGCTAGAGATTGGATTAGCGGGAGTCTCGATGAGCAGTTCTTC.

This clonotype was detected ten times or more. The chain couples TRBV10-3 to TRBJ1-1; D might be TRBD1 (5 bases). Germline lookup yields CDR1 ENHRY and CDR2 SYGVKD. The CDR3 runs to 16 residues. V was clipped by 0 bases and J by 2 bases, with 13 bases between them. The CDR3 sequence: CAISESFGRDNTEAFF. CDR3 DNA sequence: TGTGCCATCAGTGAGTCTTTCGGCAGGGACAACACTGAAGCTTTCTTT.

The table lists this clonotype with many counts. V is TRBV12-5 and J is TRBJ2-2, with 7 bases matching TRBD1. V shed 5 bases and J 3 bases; nucleotides not matched to a gene: 9. The germline gives CDR1 LGHNT, CDR2 FRNRAP. The length of the CDR3 is 16 residues. Written as DNA, the CDR3 is TGTGCTAGTGGTCGTACAGGGGTCGGGGACACCGGGGAGCTGTTTTTT. Its protein product is CASGRTGVGDTGELFF.

The rearrangement links TRBV20-1 to TRBJ1-2, with 9 bases fitting TRBD1. Unmatched junction bases numbered 9, after V lost 1 base and J lost 0 bases. The germline V gene encodes CDR1 DFQATT and CDR2 SNEGSKA (reference sequence). The CDR3 is made up of 17 amino acids. The CDR3 DNA reads TGCAGTGCTAGAGGGGGACAGGGTCTCGGAGCTAACTATGGCTACACCTTC. It encodes CSARGGQGLGANYGYTF.

This clonotype was counted many times. This chain connects TRBV27 to TRBJ2-1, with 8 bases fitting TRBD2. CDR1 MNHEY and CDR2 SMNVEV come from the germline V gene (reference sequence). The CDR3 covers 13 residues. Here the CDR3 reads CGYRASGFNEQFF. In nucleotides, the CDR3 is TGTGGATACAGGGCTAGCGGGTTCAATGAGCAGTTCTTC.

This clonotype has ten or more counts. The chain links TRBV6-1 to TRBJ2-1; TRBD2 matches at 15 bases. The germline gives CDR1 MNHNS, CDR2 SASEGT. J lost 8 bases, V lost 6 bases, and 8 bases had no gene match. The CDR3 has 16 amino acids. DNA for the CDR3: TGTGCCAGCAGAACAACCGGGACTAGCGGGAGGCATGAGCAGTTCTTC. It is translated as CASRTTGTSGRHEQFF.

In its sample, this clonotype was seen many times. The chain couples TRBV12-3 or TRBV12-4 to TRBJ2-7, with D uncertain. CDR3 length equals 16 residues. V lost 7 bases and J lost 1, with 20 bases in between. CDR3 nucleotide sequence: TGTGCCAGCAAGGACGGCCCATCTTTTGGATCCTACGAGCAGTACTTC. Its translation: CASKDGPSFGSYEQYF.

In its sample, this clonotype was seen many times. The V gene is TRBV7-6, the J gene TRBJ2-3; TRBD1 might be the D (7 bases). V gave up 5 bases and J gave up 4 bases, with 19 bases separating them. The CDR3 consists of 16 residues. Germline loops: CDR1 SGHVS, CDR2 FNYEAQ. The CDR3 coding sequence is TGTGCCAGCAGCGCCCGACAGGGAGGAATCGCAGATACGCAGTATTTT. Its protein is CASSARQGGIADTQYF.

This clonotype was recorded many times. This chain connects TRBV5-1 to TRBJ2-7; no clear D gene. The V gene lost 4 bases and the J gene lost 2 bases, with 13 bases spanning the gap. Per the germline V gene, CDR1 is SGHRS and CDR2 is YFSETQ. CDR3 length: 14 residues. CDR3 sequence reads: CASSHGGPAYEQYF. The CDR3 DNA sequence: TGCGCCAGCAGCCACGGCGGCCCTGCCTACGAGCAGTACTTC.

This sequence joins TRBV7-2 and TRBJ2-2; D not certain. CDR1 and CDR2 (germline): SGHTA, FQGNSA. The CDR3 is 12 amino acids. V was shortened by 5 bases and J by 6 bases, with 7 bases between the two germline ends. In DNA, the CDR3 is TGTGCCAGCAGCGTTTACTCCGGGGAGCTGTTTTTT. Protein sequence: CASSVYSGELFF. The full variable domain, in which reference TRBV7-2 and TRBJ2-2 provide the parts outside the CDR3, is GAGVSQSPSNKVTEKGKDVELRCDPISGHTALYWYRQSLGQGLEFLIYFQGNSAPDKSGLPSDRFSAERTGGSVSTLTIQRTQQEDSAVYLCASSVYSGELFFGEGSRLTVL.